This T cell receptor beta chain comes out of a study of shared clonotypes between healthy human individuals. Sequencing used immunoSEQ multiplex PCR; TCRdb keeps in-frame clones, though not all of them. The sample contains a few million clones, around 92% of which appear only once. Adult donors, all healthy and HIV-negative, had no recent acute infections or vaccinations. The V end was cut by 2 bases, the J end by 6 bases, with 11 bases between. From germline, CDR1 is MNHEY and CDR2 SVGAGI. The CDR3 covers 14 residues. V and J are TRBV6-5 and TRBJ1-5; D ambiguous. The sequence derives from a man aged 18-30 years in good health. Some clones in this sample may be carry-over from other donors' samples. The specimen was naive CD4+ T cells from PBMCs. Noted subset: CD45RA+ positively selected. The CDR3 nucleotides read TGTGCCAGCAGTTACCGTCGGACGGGTCAGCCCCAGCATTTT. This sequence encodes CASSYRRTGQPQHF.